This T cell receptor beta chain was identified during a study of shared clonotypes between healthy human individuals. The method was immunoSEQ multiplex PCR; TCRdb's version includes in-frame clones alone and lacks a portion of them. This table holds roughly 2 million clones, nearly 97% found once. The germline V gene has CDR1 SGHVS and CDR2 FNYEAQ. V was shortened by 0 bases and J by 4 bases, with 9 bases between the two germline ends. The CDR3 consists of 14 residues. The chain recombines TRBV7-6 with TRBJ1-2; no firm D call. The specimen sequenced was naive CD4+ T cells sorted from blood. Subset in this sample: CD45RA+ positively selected. The receptor was derived from a man between 18 and 29 years old in good health. CDR3 sequence (DNA): TGTGCCAGCAGCTTAGCGCCCTCCGGCTATGGCTACACCTTC. This sequence encodes CASSLAPSGYGYTF.